These 18 T cell receptor beta chains were sequenced from one sample in a study of cytomegalovirus exposure and HLA in healthy donors. 13 Jbeta primers and 60 Vbeta primers were used for the PCR. Some clones are missing from TCRdb's copy, which holds only in-frame ones; the method was immunoSEQ multiplex PCR. The data show 80,000 or so clones, around three quarters seen once. The sample was PBMCs. These receptors all stem from a woman aged 35 to 49 in good health and CMV-seronegative.

The V and J genes are TRBV5-1 and TRBJ2-5; possibly TRBD2 for D (5 bases). The CDR3 loop spans 15 amino acids. The V and J ends lost 4 bases and 5 bases respectively, with 18 bases between them. Per the germline V gene, CDR1 is SGHRS and CDR2 is YFSETQ. CDR3 sequence (DNA): TGCGCCAGCAGCCTGGGAGCGGACCATTGGGAGACCCAGTACTTC. Translated: CASSLGADHWETQYF.

This clone was recorded only once. J is TRBJ2-7 and V is TRBV6-5, with 10 bases identical to TRBD1. CDR3 length: 13 amino acids. In germline, CDR1 is MNHEY, CDR2 SVGAGI. V was pared by 4 bases and J by 4 bases, with 1 base of the junction left unmatched. The CDR3 sequence: CASSWDRGYEQYF. The CDR3 nucleotides read TGTGCCAGCAGTTGGGACAGGGGTTACGAGCAGTACTTC.

The chain has TRBV30 and TRBJ1-1; a possible D gene is TRBD1 (6 bases). This CDR3 comprises 13 residues. Looked up from germline, CDR1 is GTSNPN and CDR2 is SVGIG (reference sequence). V gave up 1 base and J gave up 4 bases, with 10 bases separating them. The CDR3 sequence: CAWSAQGGTEAFF. The DNA for the CDR3 is TGTGCCTGGAGTGCACAGGGTGGCACTGAAGCTTTCTTT.

As concerns this clone: Other nucleotide sequences in the sample specify the same CDR3. The V gene is TRBV7-9, the J gene TRBJ1-5, with 9 positions matching TRBD1. Germline CDR1 and CDR2: SEHNR and FQNEAQ (reference sequence). Trimming took 5 bases from V and 7 from J; bases not matched to a gene: 3. CDR3 length: 13 residues. CDR3 in DNA: TGTGCCAGCAGCCTGGGACAGGGCCAGCCCCAGCATTTT. It is translated as CASSLGQGQPQHF.

This clone was seen only a few times. This rearrangement joins TRBV10-1 to TRBJ2-3; 11 positions agree with TRBD2. This CDR3 region has 15 residues. CDR1 and CDR2 from the germline V gene are WNHNN and SYGVQD (reference sequence). Germline trimming cut 5 bases from V and 4 bases from J; bases unmatched to any gene: 5. The CDR3 region is CASSLTSGKSDTQYF. CDR3 coding DNA: TGCGCCAGCAGTCTGACTAGCGGGAAGTCAGATACGCAGTATTTT.

CDR3 in DNA: TGTGCCAGCAGAACAGGGCCACGTAGCAATCAGCCCCAGCATTTT. It is translated as CASRTGPRSNQPQHF. This chain joins TRBV6-5 and TRBJ1-5, with a weak D call TRBD1 (6 bases). Germline V gene data show CDR1 as MNHEY and CDR2 as SVGAGI. The CDR3 loop spans 15 amino acids. The V end lost 6 bases, the J end lost 0 bases, and 12 bases lay between the germline ends.

This rearrangement joins TRBV5-1 to TRBJ2-5; tentative D call: TRBD1 (6 bases). V was clipped by 1 base and J by 2 bases, with 15 bases between them. Germline values: CDR1 SGHRS, CDR2 YFSETQ. The CDR3 runs 16 residues. The CDR3 here is CASSLSGGVRQETQYF. CDR3 coding DNA: TGCGCCAGCAGCTTGAGTGGGGGCGTTAGGCAAGAGACCCAGTACTTC. Variable domain in full (rest from reference TRBV5-1 and TRBJ2-5): KAGVTQTPRYLIKTRGQQVTLSCSPISGHRSVSWYQQTPGQGLQFLFEYFSETQRNKGNFPGRFSGRQFSNSRSEMNVSTLELGDSALYLCASSLSGGVRQETQYFGPGTRLLVL.

This sequence joins TRBV28 and TRBJ1-5; 8 bases fit TRBD1. The ends lost 11 bases at V and 0 bases at J; junction bases unmatched: 6. Per the germline V gene, CDR1 is MDHEN and CDR2 is SYDVKM. The CDR3 totals 14 residues. The CDR3 bases are TGTGCCTGCCTGGGACAGGCTAGCAATCAGCCCCAGCATTTT. Translating it yields CACLGQASNQPQHF.

This chain connects TRBV28 to TRBJ1-3; 8 nucleotides agree with TRBD1. Trimming removed 5 bases from V and 2 bases from J; junction bases left unmatched: 8. CDR1 MDHEN and CDR2 SYDVKM come from the germline V gene. The CDR3 consists of 16 residues. The CDR3 sequence: CASSPVDRVTGNTIYF. The CDR3 region has the DNA TGTGCCAGCAGTCCGGTGGACAGGGTGACTGGAAACACCATATATTTT.

The chain uses TRBV10-1 and TRBJ2-1, with D perhaps TRBD2 (6 bases). V was pared by 4 bases and J by 7 bases, with 17 bases between. CDR3 length equals 15 residues. Germline V gene data show CDR1 as WNHNN and CDR2 as SYGVQD (reference sequence). CDR3 residues: CASSVTGERWNEQFF. CDR3 in DNA: TGCGCCAGCAGTGTCACGGGAGAAAGGTGGAATGAGCAGTTCTTC.

The CDR3 DNA follows: TGTGCCAGCAGCTCCTTCGGGACTAGCAGGGGGGAGCTGTTTTTT. Its protein product is CASSSFGTSRGELFF. This chain uses TRBV11-3 with TRBJ2-2, with 9 bases lining up with TRBD2. The J segment lost 8 bases and the V segment lost 4 bases, leaving 8 bases of the junction unmatched. The CDR3 runs 15 residues. CDR1 is SGHNT, CDR2 YENEEA, per germline.

The chain uses TRBV7-7 and TRBJ2-1; TRBD2 matches at 8 bases. This CDR3 contains 15 residues. The V gene end was trimmed by 5 bases and the J gene end by 0 bases; junction bases not matched to a gene: 3. Per the germline V gene, CDR1 is SSHAT and CDR2 is FNYEAQ (reference sequence). The CDR3 nucleotides read TGTGCCAGCAGCAAGCGGGAGAGCTCCTACAATGAGCAGTTCTTC. This codes for CASSKRESSYNEQFF.

Only one count was recorded for this clone. The chain has TRBV5-6 and TRBJ2-7; 13 bases are a match to TRBD2. V gave up 4 bases and J gave up 4 bases; unmatched junction bases: 5. This CDR3 is 15 amino acids long. The germline gives CDR1 SGHDT, CDR2 YYEEEE. CDR3 sequence: CASSAGLAGEYEQYF. The CDR3, as DNA: TGTGCCAGCAGCGCTGGACTAGCGGGAGAATACGAGCAGTACTTC. Together with reference TRBV5-6 and TRBJ2-7, the CDR3 gives the full variable domain: DAGVTQSPTHLIKTRGQQVTLRCSPKSGHDTVSWYQQALGQGPQFIFQYYEEEERQRGNFPDRFSGHQFPNYSSELNVNALLLGDSALYLCASSAGLAGEYEQYFGPGTRLTVT.

The V call is TRBV2, the J call TRBJ2-3; 9 nucleotides match TRBD1. V was clipped by 6 bases and J by 4 bases; unmatched bases: 14. The CDR3 length is 17 residues. From germline, CDR1 is SNHLY and CDR2 FYNNEI. The CDR3 nucleotides read TGTGCCAGCAGCCCAACCCCGTGGGACAGGGAGGCAGATACGCAGTATTTT. Protein product: CASSPTPWDREADTQYF.

This chain uses TRBV7-9 with TRBJ2-7, with a possible D match to TRBD2 (5 bases). The V end lost 5 bases, the J end lost 3 bases, and 11 bases lay between the germline ends. CDR3 length: 13 amino acids. Germline values: CDR1 SEHNR, CDR2 FQNEAQ (reference sequence). In nucleotides, the CDR3 is TGTGCCAGCAGCCGAGGACTGAACTACGAGCAGTACTTC. Its protein product is CASSRGLNYEQYF.

The chain combines TRBV30 with TRBJ1-1; 8 positions agree with TRBD1. The CDR3 covers 15 residues. Germline CDR1 reads GTSNPN; CDR2 reads SVGIG (reference sequence). Trimming took 0 bases from V and 9 from J; bases not matched to a gene: 12. This CDR3 reads CAWSVLVRTGTKAFF. The DNA of the CDR3 is TGTGCCTGGAGTGTACTGGTTAGGACAGGGACCAAAGCTTTCTTT.

The V gene is TRBV14, the J gene TRBJ2-7; D might be TRBD1 (6 bases). The CDR3 is made up of 14 amino acids. V lost 5 bases, J lost 2 bases, and 13 bases lay in between. Looked up from germline, CDR1 is SGHDN and CDR2 is FVKESK. The CDR3 region has the DNA TGTGCCAGCAGCTCCTTACAGGGCACCTACGAGCAGTACTTC. Translating it yields CASSSLQGTYEQYF.

In DNA form, the CDR3 reads TGCGCCAGCAGCTTGATCGGGGGACTAGGAGAGACCCAGTACTTC. As protein: CASSLIGGLGETQYF. The rearrangement uses TRBV5-1 and TRBJ2-5; 8 bases align to TRBD2. CDR1 SGHRS and CDR2 YFSETQ come from the germline V gene. This CDR3 region has 15 residues. The junction had 6 bases not matched to a gene; V was cut back by 1 base and J by 4 bases.